The 10 T cell receptor beta chains listed next were all sequenced from one sample in a study of CD8 T cells in ankylosing spondylitis. TCRdb reprocessed the 5' RACE reads via MiXCR and lists one record per CDR3 protein. This sample has 150,000 or so distinct CDR3 sequences, with about 17% found just once. Specimen: blood, either unsorted or a sorted T cell fraction (not recorded which). These receptors all come from a male donor with ankylosing spondylitis or in good health (not recorded which).

Remarks on this clonotype: This could be a read error, since a much larger clone is one nucleotide away. The rearrangement uses TRBV20-1 and TRBJ2-3, with D possibly TRBD2 on 6 matching bases. The germline CDR1 and CDR2 sequences are DFQATT and SNEGSKA (reference sequence). The CDR3 sequence is 15 residues long. Here the CDR3 DNA reads TGCAGTGCTAGAGTGTTAGCGGCCTACACAGATACGGAGTATTTT. This sequence encodes CSARVLAAYTDTEYF.

The chain's CDR3 is CSVYGGTGDEKLFF. For the CDR3, the DNA is TGCAGCGTATATGGGGGGACAGGCGATGAAAAACTGTTTTTT. The gene calls are TRBV29-1 and TRBJ1-4; TRBD1 aligns across 8 bases. V lost 6 bases and J lost 6; bases outside the gene matches: 9. CDR3 length equals 14 residues. Germline values: CDR1 SQVTM, CDR2 ANQGSEA.

The chain is built from TRBV2 and TRBJ2-7, with a tentative D call TRBD2 (5 bases). The V gene's germline CDR1 is SNHLY and CDR2 FYNNEI. CDR3 length: 15 residues. V lost 1 base to trimming and J lost 0 bases, with 10 bases between them. The CDR3 DNA reads as TGTGCCAGCAGTGAAGGCGGGCTTAGCTCCTACGAGCAGTACTTC. Translated: CASSEGGLSSYEQYF.

This clonotype was seen at least ten times. The V call is TRBV11-2, the J call TRBJ2-1; TRBD2 matches 9 bases. V shed 5 bases and J 0 bases; nucleotides not matched to a gene: 14. The CDR3 contains 19 residues. Germline CDR1 SGHAT, CDR2 FQNNGV. CDR3 in amino acids: CASSPRLAGSFFSYNEQFF. CDR3 coding DNA: TGTGCCAGCAGCCCCCGCCTAGCGGGAAGTTTTTTCTCCTACAATGAGCAGTTCTTC.

There are many counts of this clonotype. J is TRBJ1-1 and V is TRBV19; no definite D call. The CDR3 extends over 14 amino acids. Trimming shortened V by 6 bases and J by 1 base, and 12 bases separated the two germline ends. From germline, CDR1 is LNHDA and CDR2 SQIVND (reference sequence). CDR3 residues: CASRTGRTNTEAFF. In DNA form, the CDR3 reads TGTGCCAGTAGGACCGGACGGACGAACACTGAAGCTTTCTTT.

The rearrangement links TRBV6-5 to TRBJ2-5; D is possibly TRBD1 or TRBD2 (6 bases each). V lost 0 bases and J lost 4, with 12 bases in between. The CDR3 loop spans 15 amino acids. Germline V gives CDR1 MNHEY, CDR2 SVGAGI. The DNA of the CDR3 is TGTGCCAGCAGTTACTCGATGGGGGGCCGAGAGACCCAGTACTTC. Translation: CASSYSMGGRETQYF.

This clonotype showed up just a few times. The chain combines TRBV29-1 with TRBJ1-2; D gene unclear. The CDR3 has 15 amino acids. The V gene lost 0 bases and the J gene lost 3 bases, with 14 bases spanning the gap. CDR1 SQVTM and CDR2 ANQGSEA come from the germline V gene. The CDR3 is CSVEDRYRGDYGYTF. DNA for the CDR3: TGCAGCGTTGAAGATCGATATCGGGGTGACTATGGCTACACCTTC.

The V and J genes are TRBV9 and TRBJ2-1, with D possibly matching TRBD2 (6 bases). Trimming shortened V by 8 bases and J by 9 bases, and 18 bases separated the two germline ends. Germline CDR1 and CDR2: SGDLS and YYNGEE. The CDR3 loop spans 13 amino acids. In DNA form, the CDR3 reads TGTGCCAGTAATCCTGGGGGGATCAGTGAGCAGTTCTTC. This encodes CASNPGGISEQFF.

This clonotype has a count of ten or more. This sequence joins TRBV5-1 and TRBJ1-5, with D possibly matching TRBD1 (5 bases). V was shortened by 5 bases and J by 7 bases, with 19 bases between the two germline ends. Looked up from germline, CDR1 is SGHRS and CDR2 is YFSETQ. The CDR3 covers 15 residues. CDR3 region: CASRRDLQGGQPQHF. The CDR3 bases are TGCGCCAGCAGACGTGATCTTCAGGGTGGCCAGCCCCAGCATTTT.

This clonotype was seen more than once but under ten times. The gene calls are TRBV18 and TRBJ2-5; 7 bases match TRBD2. Per germline, CDR1 KGHSH and CDR2 LQKENI. Losses at the gene ends were 5 bases for V and 4 bases for J; bases not matched to a gene: 4. There are 13 residues in the CDR3. CDR3 protein: CASSGTKGETQYF. Here the CDR3 DNA reads TGTGCCAGCTCAGGGACTAAGGGAGAGACCCAGTACTTC. Variable domain in full (rest from reference TRBV18 and TRBJ2-5): NAGVMQNPRHLVRRRGQEARLRCSPMKGHSHVYWYRQLPEEGLKFMVYLQKENIIDESGMPKERFSAEFPKEGPSILRIQQVVRGDSAAYFCASSGTKGETQYFGPGTRLLVL.